This T cell receptor (beta chain) was observed in a study of T cells in Graves' hyperthyroidism and ophthalmopathy. Study at large: Peripheral blood was obtained at initial diagnosis, preceding any treatment.

TCR beta CDR3 regions were amplified from RNA transcripts. TCR CDR3 regions were first amplified by RT-PCR with HTBI primers. TCRdb independently ran MiXCR on the multiplex PCR reads; one entry per CDR3 protein. This sample has roughly 500,000 distinct CDR3 sequences; about 16% occur once, and the top ten carry 25% to 30%. The CDR3 is made up of 15 amino acids. After removal of 2 bases from V and 6 bases from J, the junction contained 6 bases not matched to a gene. Per germline, CDR1 SGHDT and CDR2 YYEEEE. Diagnosing involved the use of clinical symptoms, serum thyroxine and TRAb, thyroid ultrasound and orbital computed tomography. Overall study results and limits: Peripheral blood also featured most of the thyroid clonotypes expanded above 0.001.

About this clonotype: Its antigen is currently unknown.

Specimen: blood. The chain couples TRBV5-6 to TRBJ2-2; TRBD1 matches 8 bases. This receptor was taken from a woman in her twenties or thirties with Graves' ophthalmopathy. CDR3 protein: CASSFRTGRAGELFF. The CDR3 nucleotides are TGTGCCAGCAGCTTCCGGACAGGGCGCGCCGGGGAGCTGTTTTTT.